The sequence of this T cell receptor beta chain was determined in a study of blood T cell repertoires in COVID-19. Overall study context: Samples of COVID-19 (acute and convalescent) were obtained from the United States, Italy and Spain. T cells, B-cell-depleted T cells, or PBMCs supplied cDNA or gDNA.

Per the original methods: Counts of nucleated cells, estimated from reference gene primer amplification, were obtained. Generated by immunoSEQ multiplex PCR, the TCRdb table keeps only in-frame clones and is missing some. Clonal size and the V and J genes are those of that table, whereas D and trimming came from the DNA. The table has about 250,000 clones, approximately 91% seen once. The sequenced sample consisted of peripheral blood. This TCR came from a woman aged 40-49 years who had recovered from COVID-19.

CDR3 residues: CASSLLGTEETQYF. CDR3 DNA sequence: TGTGCCAGCAGTTTATTGGGGACAGAAGAGACCCAGTACTTC. J is TRBJ2-5 and V is TRBV28; 7 bases align to TRBD1. Germline V gives CDR1 MDHEN, CDR2 SYDVKM. The length of the CDR3 is 14 residues. With V trimmed by 1 base and J by 3 bases, 2 bases remained unmatched.